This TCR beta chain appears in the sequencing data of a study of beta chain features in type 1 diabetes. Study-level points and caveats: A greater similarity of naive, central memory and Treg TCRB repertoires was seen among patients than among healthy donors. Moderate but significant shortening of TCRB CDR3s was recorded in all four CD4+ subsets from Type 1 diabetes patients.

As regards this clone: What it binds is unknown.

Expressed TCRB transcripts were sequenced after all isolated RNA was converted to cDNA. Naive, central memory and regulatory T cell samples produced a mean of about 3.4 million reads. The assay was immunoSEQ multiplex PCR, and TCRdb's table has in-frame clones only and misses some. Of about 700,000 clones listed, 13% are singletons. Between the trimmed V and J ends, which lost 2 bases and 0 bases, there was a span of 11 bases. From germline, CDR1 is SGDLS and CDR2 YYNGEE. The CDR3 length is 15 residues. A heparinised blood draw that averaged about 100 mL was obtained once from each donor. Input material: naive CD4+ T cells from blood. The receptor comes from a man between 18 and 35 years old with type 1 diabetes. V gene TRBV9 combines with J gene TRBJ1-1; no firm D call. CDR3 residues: CASSVGVTVNTEAFF. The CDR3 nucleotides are TGTGCCAGCAGCGTTGGAGTAACAGTGAACACTGAAGCTTTCTTT.